One sample yielded the 26 T cell receptor beta chains listed below, sequenced in a study of T cell clonotyping in hematopoietic cell transplantation. Repertoires were generated with immunoSEQ multiplex PCR, while TCRdb's copy carries only in-frame clones and drops some. Of about 15,000 clones listed, over 55% are singletons. Sequencing was carried out using peripheral blood mononuclear cells. The receptors derive from a woman aged 55-70 years in good health. Some clones in this sample may be carry-over from other donors' samples.

The V call is TRBV30, the J call TRBJ1-5; D is unclear. This CDR3 is built from 14 residues. The germline V gene encodes CDR1 GTSNPN and CDR2 SVGIG (reference sequence). The V gene lost 4 bases and the J gene lost 5 bases, with 15 bases spanning the gap. Written as DNA, the CDR3 is TGTGCCTGGACCCAACGGGCAGCGGATCAGCCCCAGCATTTT. Amino acids: CAWTQRAADQPQHF. The entire variable domain, with the rest obtained from reference TRBV30 and TRBJ1-5, is as follows: SQTIHQWPATLVQPVGSPLSLECTVEGTSNPNLYWYRQAAGRGLQLLFYSVGIGQISSEVPQNLSASRPQDRQFILSSKKLLLSDSGFYLCAWTQRAADQPQHFGDGTRLSIL.

CDR3 amino acids: CASSHPEGGGETQYF. The DNA for the CDR3 is TGCGCCAGCAGCCATCCGGAGGGGGGTGGAGAGACCCAGTACTTC. This sequence joins TRBV5-1 and TRBJ2-5; D tentatively fits TRBD1 or TRBD2 (6 bases each). Germline lookup yields CDR1 SGHRS and CDR2 YFSETQ. CDR3 length: 15 amino acids. V was pared by 4 bases and J by 4 bases, with 17 bases between.

This rearrangement joins TRBV5-1 to TRBJ2-7; 8 bases fit TRBD2. V was pared by 5 bases and J by 2 bases, with 9 bases of the junction left unmatched. Germline CDR1 is SGHRS and CDR2 is YFSETQ. CDR3 length: 15 residues. In DNA, the CDR3 is TGCGCCAGCAGTCCCGGGGGGGGCAATACCTACGAGCAGTACTTC. Protein: CASSPGGGNTYEQYF. Full variable domain (missing parts from reference TRBV5-1 and TRBJ2-7): KAGVTQTPRYLIKTRGQQVTLSCSPISGHRSVSWYQQTPGQGLQFLFEYFSETQRNKGNFPGRFSGRQFSNSRSEMNVSTLELGDSALYLCASSPGGGNTYEQYFGPGTRLTVT.

This sequence joins TRBV14 and TRBJ2-5; D perhaps matches TRBD2 (5 bases). The germline CDR1 and CDR2 sequences are SGHDN and FVKESK. The CDR3 contains 17 residues. The V end lost 1 base, the J end lost 5 bases, and 20 bases lay between the germline ends. The CDR3 DNA is TGTGCCAGCAGCCAAGCGAATCTAGCCAGCCCCCGCGAGACCCAGTACTTC. It translates to CASSQANLASPRETQYF.

The CDR3 nucleotides are TGTGCCAGCAGCTCGGACAGCTATGGCTACACCTTC. Residues: CASSSDSYGYTF. J is TRBJ1-2 and V is TRBV5-6, with D maybe TRBD1 (6 bases). Looked up from germline, CDR1 is SGHDT and CDR2 is YYEEEE. The CDR3 spans 12 residues. The germline V and J ends were trimmed by 3 bases and 4 bases, with 7 bases remaining between them.

This chain joins TRBV2 and TRBJ2-2, with TRBD1 identical over 9 bases. J was trimmed by 4 bases and V by 6 bases; bases with no gene match: 6. The CDR3 consists of 15 residues. Germline lookup yields CDR1 SNHLY and CDR2 FYNNEI. The CDR3 region has the DNA TGTGCCAGCAGGGATACAGGGGGCCCCACCGGGGAGCTGTTTTTT. Its translation is CASRDTGGPTGELFF.

This clone was seen just once. The V and J genes are TRBV7-9 and TRBJ1-2, with 7 bases fitting TRBD1. CDR1 is SEHNR and CDR2 is FQNEAQ in the germline V gene (reference sequence). The junction had 12 bases not matched to a gene; V was cut back by 6 bases and J by 2 bases. The CDR3 covers 16 residues. Written as DNA, the CDR3 is TGTGCCAGCAGTTGGGGGGGACAGCGGTCCAACTATGGCTACACCTTC. Translation: CASSWGGQRSNYGYTF.

This chain joins TRBV30 and TRBJ2-7; 7 nucleotides agree with TRBD1. CDR3 size: 14 residues. With V trimmed by 5 bases and J by 0 bases, 7 bases remained unmatched. CDR1 is GTSNPN, CDR2 SVGIG, per germline (reference sequence). CDR3 sequence (DNA): TGTGCCTGGCAGACTCGGGACAGCTCCTACGAGCAGTACTTC. Residues: CAWQTRDSSYEQYF.

This chain links TRBV6-5 with TRBJ2-7; perhaps D is TRBD1 or TRBD2 (5 bases each). From germline, CDR1 is MNHEY and CDR2 SVGAGI. Trimming cost V 10 bases and J 3 bases, with 13 bases left between them. The CDR3 spans 12 residues. DNA for the CDR3: TGTGCCACCGTCGGGACCTACTACGAGCAGTACTTC. This gives the protein CATVGTYYEQYF.

This rearrangement joins TRBV9 to TRBJ2-7; TRBD1 or TRBD2 may be the D gene (5 bases each). Germline-derived CDR1 and CDR2 are SGDLS and YYNGEE. V was pared by 0 bases and J by 5 bases, with 9 bases between. CDR3 length equals 13 residues. CDR3 amino acids: CASSVVEGNEQYF. Written as DNA, the CDR3 is TGTGCCAGCAGCGTAGTTGAGGGGAACGAGCAGTACTTC.

The chain carries TRBV25-1 and TRBJ2-3; D gene ambiguous. This CDR3 is 11 amino acids long. Germline V lookup: CDR1 MGHDK, CDR2 SYGVNS. V lost 9 bases to trimming and J lost 3 bases, with 7 bases between them. The CDR3 loop is CASKGTDTQYF. The DNA for the CDR3 is TGTGCCAGTAAAGGAACAGATACGCAGTATTTT.

The chain combines TRBV30 with TRBJ2-7; possibly TRBD1 or TRBD2 for D (6 bases each). V lost 4 bases to trimming and J lost 5 bases, with 18 bases between them. Germline V lookup: CDR1 GTSNPN, CDR2 SVGIG (reference sequence). CDR3 size: 14 residues. CDR3 sequence (DNA): TGTGCCTGGACGTACGGGGGCTTAAGTGACGAGCAGTACTTC. Translated, it gives CAWTYGGLSDEQYF. Using reference TRBV30 and TRBJ2-7 for the parts outside the CDR3, the full variable domain is SQTIHQWPATLVQPVGSPLSLECTVEGTSNPNLYWYRQAAGRGLQLLFYSVGIGQISSEVPQNLSASRPQDRQFILSSKKLLLSDSGFYLCAWTYGGLSDEQYFGPGTRLTVT.

The V and J genes are TRBV6-6 and TRBJ1-5; 7 bases are shared with TRBD1. J was trimmed by 6 bases and V by 5 bases; bases with no gene match: 10. CDR1 MNHNY and CDR2 SVGAGI come from the germline V gene (reference sequence). The CDR3 totals 15 residues. CDR3 bases: TGTGCCAGCAGTACCGACAGGGATAAAGGTCAGCCCCAGCATTTT. Its translation: CASSTDRDKGQPQHF.

The V and J genes are TRBV11-1 and TRBJ2-5; 8 nucleotides match TRBD2. Germline V gene lookup returns CDR1 SGHAT and CDR2 FQDESV (reference sequence). The CDR3 has 16 residues. The ends lost 5 bases at V and 3 bases at J; junction bases unmatched: 11. CDR3 region: CASSGGGRDGEETQYF. Here the CDR3 DNA reads TGTGCCAGCAGCGGCGGGGGGCGGGATGGAGAAGAGACCCAGTACTTC.

The chain couples TRBV4-2 to TRBJ1-5; TRBD1 might be the D (5 bases). Germline V gives CDR1 LGHNA, CDR2 YNFKEQ. The CDR3 runs 14 residues. V dropped 2 bases and J dropped 10 bases, with 15 bases sitting between them. The CDR3 sequence is CASSQKGGTTPQHF. For the CDR3, the DNA is TGTGCCAGCAGCCAAAAGGGCGGGACGACACCCCAGCATTTT.

The rearrangement uses TRBV28 and TRBJ1-5; no definite D call. V was clipped by 6 bases and J by 3 bases, with 6 bases between them. The length of the CDR3 is 12 residues. Germline V gene sequence: CDR1 MDHEN, CDR2 SYDVKM. The CDR3 protein is CASSPDNQPQHF. CDR3 sequence (DNA): TGTGCCAGCAGCCCTGACAATCAGCCCCAGCATTTT. Variable domain in full (rest from reference TRBV28 and TRBJ1-5): DVKVTQSSRYLVKRTGEKVFLECVQDMDHENMFWYRQDPGLGLRLIYFSYDVKMKEKGDIPEGYSVSREKKERFSLILESASTNQTSMYLCASSPDNQPQHFGDGTRLSIL.

This sequence joins TRBV9 and TRBJ2-7; 14 bases match TRBD2. The CDR3 totals 15 residues. Germline assignment: CDR1 SGDLS and CDR2 YYNGEE. V was clipped by 3 bases and J by 3 bases; unmatched bases: 2. CDR3 loop: CASSEGLAGGYEQYF. Written as DNA, the CDR3 is TGTGCCAGCAGCGAAGGACTAGCGGGGGGCTACGAGCAGTACTTC. Looking up the rest from reference TRBV9 and TRBJ2-7 gives the full variable domain: DSGVTQTPKHLITATGQRVTLRCSPRSGDLSVYWYQQSLDQGLQFLIQYYNGEERAKGNILERFSAQQFPDLHSELNLSSLELGDSALYFCASSEGLAGGYEQYFGPGTRLTVT.

DNA for the CDR3: TGTGCCTGGAGTGTAAGATCCGGGAACACTGAAGCTTTCTTT. This codes for CAWSVRSGNTEAFF. This chain connects TRBV30 to TRBJ1-1; D is uncertain. CDR3 size: 14 residues. CDR1 is GTSNPN, CDR2 SVGIG, per germline (reference sequence). The V end was cut by 0 bases, the J end by 1 base, with 9 bases between.

This clone was counted a single time. V gene TRBV5-1 combines with J gene TRBJ2-7; 10 positions agree with TRBD2. V was clipped by 4 bases and J by 0 bases; unmatched bases: 7. Germline lookup yields CDR1 SGHRS and CDR2 YFSETQ. The CDR3 is 16 amino acids. The CDR3 loop reads CASSGGPSGSSYEQYF. CDR3 coding DNA: TGCGCCAGCAGCGGCGGACCTAGCGGGAGCTCCTACGAGCAGTACTTC.

This sequence joins TRBV6-6 and TRBJ1-5; D ambiguous. CDR1 is MNHNY, CDR2 SVGAGI, per germline (reference sequence). V was trimmed by 4 bases and J by 3 bases, leaving 4 bases between them. The CDR3 extends over 12 amino acids. CDR3 protein: CASSSHNQPQHF. The DNA of the CDR3 is TGTGCCAGCAGTTCCCACAATCAGCCCCAGCATTTT.

This clone was detected a few times. The chain recombines TRBV6-1 with TRBJ1-5; perhaps TRBD1 as D (6 bases). V was trimmed by 5 bases and J by 0 bases, leaving 11 bases between them. The germline CDR1 and CDR2 sequences are MNHNS and SASEGT. The CDR3 spans 15 residues. CDR3 sequence: CASSLQGNSNQPQHF. The DNA of the CDR3 is TGTGCCAGCAGTCTACAGGGTAATAGCAATCAGCCCCAGCATTTT.

V is TRBV10-3 and J is TRBJ2-1; TRBD2 is a possible D gene (6 bases). Germline CDR1 is ENHRY and CDR2 is SYGVKD. V shed 2 bases and J shed 7 bases, with 9 bases lying between them. This CDR3 is 13 amino acids long. The DNA of the CDR3 is TGTGCCATCAGTGAGATGGGGAGGAATGAGCAGTTCTTC. Translation gives CAISEMGRNEQFF.

The chain joins TRBV2 to TRBJ2-3; maybe TRBD1 (5 bases). The germline CDR1 and CDR2 sequences are SNHLY and FYNNEI. The CDR3 sequence is 12 residues long. The V gene lost 6 bases and the J gene lost 4 bases, with 8 bases spanning the gap. The CDR3 here is CASRGPSDTQYF. CDR3 coding DNA: TGTGCCAGCAGGGGGCCATCAGATACGCAGTATTTT. Full variable domain (outside the CDR3, taken from reference TRBV2 and TRBJ2-3): EPEVTQTPSHQVTQMGQEVILRCVPISNHLYFYWYRQILGQKVEFLVSFYNNEISEKSEIFDDQFSVERPDGSNFTLKIRSTKLEDSAMYFCASRGPSDTQYFGPGTRLTVL.

This clone was seen only a few times. CDR3 DNA: TGTGCCAGCAGTGAGGGCGAGAACACTGAAGCTTTCTTT. It encodes CASSEGENTEAFF. The J gene is TRBJ1-1, the V gene TRBV6-1; no firm D call. V was clipped by 3 bases and J by 1 base, with 6 bases between them. The length of the CDR3 is 13 residues. Germline V gene data show CDR1 as MNHNS and CDR2 as SASEGT.

Within the sample, this clone is medium-sized. The rearrangement uses TRBV10-3 and TRBJ1-4, with D maybe TRBD1 (6 bases). With 6 bases removed from V and 7 bases from J, the gap between germline ends came to 15 bases. The CDR3 runs 14 residues. CDR1 is ENHRY, CDR2 SYGVKD, per germline. CDR3 in amino acids: CAIREEGQGEKLFF. Here the CDR3 DNA reads TGTGCCATCAGAGAAGAGGGACAAGGTGAAAAACTGTTTTTT.

This chain links TRBV30 with TRBJ2-7; D may match TRBD1 or TRBD2 (5 bases each). The CDR3 is 14 amino acids. Germline V gives CDR1 GTSNPN, CDR2 SVGIG (reference sequence). V shed 0 bases and J shed 3 bases, with 12 bases lying between them. CDR3 residues: CAWSVRDGFYEQYF. The CDR3 nucleotides read TGTGCCTGGAGTGTAAGGGACGGATTCTACGAGCAGTACTTC. Supplemented by reference TRBV30 and TRBJ2-7, the full variable domain reads SQTIHQWPATLVQPVGSPLSLECTVEGTSNPNLYWYRQAAGRGLQLLFYSVGIGQISSEVPQNLSASRPQDRQFILSSKKLLLSDSGFYLCAWSVRDGFYEQYFGPGTRLTVT.